This entry describes one T cell receptor (beta chain). Regions amplified from RNA transcripts were the TCR beta CDR3 regions. Using the HTBI primer set, a first-round RT-PCR was run on the TCR CDR3. MiXCR, run by TCRdb on the multiplex PCR reads, gives a single entry per CDR3 protein. Of hundreds of thousands of distinct CDR3 sequences detected, approximately 20% appear once; the ten largest clones hold roughly 47%. Subjects with ophthalmopathy showed a Clinical Activity Score no lower than 3, a NOSPECS grade no lower than 4, and a duration shorter than 3 months. Uncontrolled infection, other autoimmune disease, pregnancy and lactation each barred patients from inclusion. These data originate in a study of T cells in Graves' hyperthyroidism and ophthalmopathy. There are 15 residues in the CDR3. Trimming pared 5 bases from V and 1 base from J, leaving 14 bases between. CDR1 and CDR2 from the germline V gene are SGHAT and FQDESV (reference sequence).

Sequencing used blood. The chain employs TRBV11-1 and TRBJ1-1, with D unclear. The receptor was derived from a man between 35 and 55 years old with Graves' ophthalmopathy. The CDR3 nucleotides read TGTGCCAGCAGCAATACGTTTGGCCAGAACACTGAAGCTTTCTTT. This encodes CASSNTFGQNTEAFF.